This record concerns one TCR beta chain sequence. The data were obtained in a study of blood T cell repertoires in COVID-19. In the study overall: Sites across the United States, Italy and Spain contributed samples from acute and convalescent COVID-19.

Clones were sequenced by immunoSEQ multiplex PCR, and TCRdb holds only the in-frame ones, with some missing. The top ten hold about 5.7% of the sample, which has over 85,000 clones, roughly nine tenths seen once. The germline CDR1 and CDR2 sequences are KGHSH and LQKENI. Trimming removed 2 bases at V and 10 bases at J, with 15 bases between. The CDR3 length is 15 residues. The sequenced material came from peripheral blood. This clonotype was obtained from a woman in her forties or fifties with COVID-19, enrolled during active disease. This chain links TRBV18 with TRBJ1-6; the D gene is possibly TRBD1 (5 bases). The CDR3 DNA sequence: TGTGCCAGCTCACCAAATGACAGTCTAGGGTCACCCCTCCACTTT. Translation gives CASSPNDSLGSPLHF.